A selection of T cell receptor beta chains follows, all from one sample in a study of shared clonotypes between healthy human individuals. Generated by immunoSEQ multiplex PCR, the TCRdb table keeps only in-frame clones and is missing some. The sample has around 700,000 clones, about 92% seen once; the top ten hold 24%. The sample was naive CD8+ T cells sorted from blood. Receptor source: a man aged 30-40 years in good health. Each CDR3 is given with its conserved first and last residue. A D gene is named only where the DNA matches it firmly. Clone size is shown for a subset of rows, as once, few, many or a class of expanded clone.

V gene	D gene	J gene	clone size	CDR3 protein	CDR3 DNA
TRBV7-9	TRBD2	TRBJ2-3	-	CASSYTSGSTDTQYF	TGTGCCAGCAGCTACACTAGCGGTAGCACAGATACGCAGTATTTT
TRBV10-3	-	TRBJ2-5	-	CAISEPFATVSQETQYF	TGTGCCATCAGTGAGCCGTTCGCGACAGTCTCCCAAGAGACCCAGTACTTC
TRBV7-9	TRBD2	TRBJ2-7	-	CASSLTAGGPDYEQYF	TGTGCCAGCAGCCTCACAGCGGGAGGGCCCGATTACGAGCAGTACTTC
TRBV28	TRBD2	TRBJ2-2	-	CASSLLGLAGGSISGELFF	TGTGCCAGCAGTTTATTGGGCCTAGCGGGAGGGTCCATATCCGGGGAGCTGTTTTTT
TRBV4-1	-	TRBJ1-2	once	CASSHPGLPNYGYTF	TGCGCCAGCAGCCATCCGGGTCTTCCCAACTATGGCTACACCTTC
TRBV19	-	TRBJ1-1	once	CASSIGQGGRVGNTEAFF	TGTGCCAGTAGTATAGGGCAGGGTGGACGTGTCGGGAACACTGAAGCTTTCTTT
TRBV14	-	TRBJ1-1	-	CASSQVNTEAFF	TGTGCCAGCAGCCAAGTAAACACTGAAGCTTTCTTT
TRBV6-4	TRBD1	TRBJ2-3	-	CASSVTGGAGDTQYF	TGTGCCAGCAGTGTCACAGGGGGCGCAGGAGATACGCAGTATTTT
TRBV11-3	-	TRBJ2-3	-	CASSPLGTDTQYF	TGTGCCAGCAGCCCGCTTGGGACAGATACGCAGTATTTT
TRBV7-9	-	TRBJ2-7	-	CASSFLTEGHEQYF	TGTGCCAGCAGCTTTTTAACCGAGGGACACGAGCAGTACTTC
TRBV2	-	TRBJ2-1	-	CASQGDYSYNEQFF	TGTGCCAGCCAGGGGGACTACTCCTACAATGAGCAGTTCTTC
TRBV9	-	TRBJ1-1	-	CASSVDRRTGSFF	TGTGCCAGCAGCGTAGATCGCAGGACGGGGTCTTTCTTT
TRBV14	-	TRBJ2-7	many	CASSQGLGGLGIYEQYF	TGTGCCAGCAGCCAAGGACTAGGGGGTTTGGGAATCTACGAGCAGTACTTC
TRBV7-8	-	TRBJ1-1	-	CASRIRDALNTEAFF	TGTGCCAGCAGAATCCGGGACGCCCTGAACACTGAAGCTTTCTTT
TRBV7-9	-	TRBJ2-7	-	CASSDTLGTGTDSYEQYF	TGTGCCAGCAGCGATACCCTAGGAACCGGGACGGACTCCTACGAGCAGTACTTC
TRBV29-1	-	TRBJ1-5	-	CSVDWQKQPQPQHF	TGCAGCGTTGACTGGCAGAAACAACCTCAGCCCCAGCATTTT
TRBV12-5	TRBD1	TRBJ2-1	-	CASGLGQGAHNEQFF	TGTGCTAGTGGTTTAGGACAGGGGGCCCACAATGAGCAGTTCTTC
TRBV7-9	-	TRBJ1-5	-	CASTPGNQPQHF	TGTGCCAGCACCCCAGGCAATCAGCCCCAGCATTTT
TRBV5-8	TRBD1	TRBJ1-5	-	CASRSGGSNQPQHF	TGTGCCAGCAGGTCAGGGGGGAGCAATCAGCCCCAGCATTTT
TRBV28	-	TRBJ1-4	-	CASSFEGWGEKLFF	TGTGCCAGCAGTTTTGAGGGTTGGGGCGAAAAACTGTTTTTT
TRBV10-1	-	TRBJ2-5	-	CASSESKTTGSETQYF	TGCGCCAGCAGTGAGTCGAAGACCACCGGTTCTGAGACCCAGTACTTC
TRBV7-9	TRBD2	TRBJ2-7	-	CASSSGLVVYEQYF	TGTGCCAGCAGCTCCGGACTAGTCGTCTACGAGCAGTACTTC
TRBV6-5	-	TRBJ2-4	-	CASSPGTGENIQYF	TGTGCCAGCAGTCCCGGGACTGGGGAAAACATTCAGTACTTC
TRBV9	-	TRBJ2-7	-	CASSVNVGGSNYEQYF	TGTGCCAGCAGCGTCAACGTTGGGGGATCAAACTACGAGCAGTACTTC
TRBV20-1	-	TRBJ1-1	once	CSGGYTEAFF	TGCAGTGGAGGCTACACTGAAGCTTTCTTT
TRBV15	TRBD1	TRBJ2-3	-	CATSRGPGTGADTQYF	TGTGCCACCAGCAGAGGGCCCGGGACAGGGGCAGATACGCAGTATTTT
TRBV6-1	TRBD1	TRBJ2-2	-	CASSEMRGRGFVTGELFF	TGTGCCAGCAGTGAAATGAGGGGGCGCGGCTTTGTGACCGGGGAGCTGTTTTTT
TRBV27	TRBD1	TRBJ2-7	-	CASSSGQGSFRQYF	TGTGCCAGCAGTTCGGGACAGGGTAGTTTTCGTCAGTACTTC
TRBV28	-	TRBJ2-1	-	CASSPSPLREQFF	TGTGCCAGCAGTCCTTCGCCTCTGCGGGAGCAGTTCTTC
TRBV5-1	-	TRBJ2-7	-	CASSLVGTQAYEQYF	TGCGCCAGCAGCTTGGTTGGGACACAAGCCTACGAGCAGTACTTC
TRBV11-2	-	TRBJ2-5	-	CASSLDTAQGLRETQYF	TGTGCCAGCAGCTTAGATACGGCGCAGGGGTTAAGAGAGACCCAGTACTTC
TRBV11-2	-	TRBJ1-5	few	CASSKSSGADQPQHF	TGTGCCAGCAGCAAATCTTCGGGCGCGGATCAGCCCCAGCATTTT
TRBV9	-	TRBJ2-3	once	CASSVEMTDTDTQYF	TGTGCCAGCAGCGTAGAAATGACAGACACAGATACGCAGTATTTT
TRBV5-6	-	TRBJ2-1	-	CASSLRGSRYNEQFF	TGTGCCAGCAGCTTGAGGGGGAGTCGGTACAATGAGCAGTTCTTC
TRBV28	TRBD1	TRBJ2-2	-	CASSPTGGKVSGELFF	TGTGCCAGCAGCCCAACAGGGGGCAAGGTGTCCGGGGAGCTGTTTTTT
TRBV14	-	TRBJ2-5	-	CASSQGGETQYF	TGTGCCAGCAGCCAGGGTGGGGAGACCCAGTACTTC
TRBV2	-	TRBJ1-2	few	CASTIGDAYGYTF	TGTGCCAGCACGATCGGGGATGCCTATGGCTACACCTTC
TRBV10-1	TRBD2	TRBJ2-1	-	CASSGTSGKYNEQFF	TGCGCCAGCAGTGGGACTAGCGGGAAATACAATGAGCAGTTCTTC
TRBV10-3	-	TRBJ1-5	-	CAISEELGEPQHF	TGTGCCATCAGCGAGGAGTTGGGGGAGCCCCAGCATTTT
TRBV10-3	-	TRBJ1-1	-	CATRVTTGENTEAFF	TGTGCCACCAGGGTAACGACAGGCGAGAACACTGAAGCTTTCTTT
TRBV11-2	-	TRBJ2-1	-	CASSFGDEQFF	TGTGCCAGCAGCTTCGGCGATGAGCAGTTCTTC
TRBV19	-	TRBJ2-1	-	CASSIDLYRSYNEQFF	TGTGCCAGTAGTATAGACTTGTACCGTTCCTACAATGAGCAGTTCTTC
TRBV5-6	TRBD2	TRBJ2-1	-	CASSLTAGVYEQFF	TGTGCCAGCAGCTTGACAGCGGGAGTCTATGAGCAGTTCTTC